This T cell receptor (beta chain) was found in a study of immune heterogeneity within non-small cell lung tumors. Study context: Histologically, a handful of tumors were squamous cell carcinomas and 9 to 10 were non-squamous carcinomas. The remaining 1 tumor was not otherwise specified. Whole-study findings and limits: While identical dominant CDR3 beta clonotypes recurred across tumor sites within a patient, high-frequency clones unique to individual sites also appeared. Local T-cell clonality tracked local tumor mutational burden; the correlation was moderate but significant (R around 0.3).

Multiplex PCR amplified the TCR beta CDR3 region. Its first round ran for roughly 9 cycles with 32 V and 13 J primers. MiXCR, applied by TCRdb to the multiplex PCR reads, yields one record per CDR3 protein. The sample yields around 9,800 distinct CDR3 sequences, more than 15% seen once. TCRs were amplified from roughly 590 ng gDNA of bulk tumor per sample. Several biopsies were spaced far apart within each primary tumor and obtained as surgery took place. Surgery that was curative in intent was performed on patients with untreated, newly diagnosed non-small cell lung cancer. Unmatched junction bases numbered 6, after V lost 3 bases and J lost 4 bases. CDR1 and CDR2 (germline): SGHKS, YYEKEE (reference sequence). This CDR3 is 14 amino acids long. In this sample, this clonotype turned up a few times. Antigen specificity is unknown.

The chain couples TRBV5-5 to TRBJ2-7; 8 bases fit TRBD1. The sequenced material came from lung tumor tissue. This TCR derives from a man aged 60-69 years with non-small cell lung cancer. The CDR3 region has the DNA TGTGCCAGCAGCTCGCCGGGACAGGAGTACGAGCAGTACTTC. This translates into CASSSPGQEYEQYF.